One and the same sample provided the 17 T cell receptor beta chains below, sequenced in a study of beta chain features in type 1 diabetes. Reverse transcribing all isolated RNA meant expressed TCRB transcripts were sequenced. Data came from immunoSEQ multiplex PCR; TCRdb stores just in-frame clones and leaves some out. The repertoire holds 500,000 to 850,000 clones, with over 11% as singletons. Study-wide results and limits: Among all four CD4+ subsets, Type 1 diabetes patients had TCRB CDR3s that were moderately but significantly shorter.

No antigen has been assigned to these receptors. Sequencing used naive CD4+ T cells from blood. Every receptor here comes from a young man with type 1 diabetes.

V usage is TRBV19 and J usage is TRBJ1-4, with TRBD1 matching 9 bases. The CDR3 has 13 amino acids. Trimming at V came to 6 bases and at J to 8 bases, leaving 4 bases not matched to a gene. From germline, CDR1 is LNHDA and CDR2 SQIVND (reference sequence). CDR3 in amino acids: CASRTQGAEKLFF. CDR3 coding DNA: TGTGCCAGTAGAACACAGGGGGCGGAAAAACTGTTTTTT.

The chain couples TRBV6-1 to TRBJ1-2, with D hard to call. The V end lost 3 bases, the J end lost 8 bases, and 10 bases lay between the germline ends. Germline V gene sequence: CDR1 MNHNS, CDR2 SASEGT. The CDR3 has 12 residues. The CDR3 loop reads CASSETTKGYTF. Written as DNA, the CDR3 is TGTGCCAGCAGTGAGACGACAAAGGGCTACACCTTC.

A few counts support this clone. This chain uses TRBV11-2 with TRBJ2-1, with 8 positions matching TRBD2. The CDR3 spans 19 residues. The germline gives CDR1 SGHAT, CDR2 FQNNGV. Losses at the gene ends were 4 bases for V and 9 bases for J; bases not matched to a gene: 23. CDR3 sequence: CASSSYAGRLAGPRSEQFF. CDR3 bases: TGTGCCAGCAGCTCCTACGCGGGGCGGCTAGCGGGCCCGAGGAGTGAGCAGTTCTTC.

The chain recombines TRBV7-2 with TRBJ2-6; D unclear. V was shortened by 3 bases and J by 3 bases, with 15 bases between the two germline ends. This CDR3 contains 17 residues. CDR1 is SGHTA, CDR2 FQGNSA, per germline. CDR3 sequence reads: CASSLSGPGSGANVLTF. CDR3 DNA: TGTGCCAGCAGCTTGTCCGGGCCAGGAAGTGGGGCCAACGTCCTGACTTTC.

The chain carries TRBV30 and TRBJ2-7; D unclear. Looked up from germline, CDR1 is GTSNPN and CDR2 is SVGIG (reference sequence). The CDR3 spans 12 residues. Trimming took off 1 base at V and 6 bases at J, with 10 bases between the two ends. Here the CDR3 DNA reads TGTGCCTGGAGTGGGATTGTTGGCGAGCAGTACTTC. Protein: CAWSGIVGEQYF.

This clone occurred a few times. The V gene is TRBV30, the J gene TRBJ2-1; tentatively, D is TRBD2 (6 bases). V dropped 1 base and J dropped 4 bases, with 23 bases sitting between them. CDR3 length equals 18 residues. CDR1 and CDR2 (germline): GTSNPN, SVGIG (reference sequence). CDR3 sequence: CAWSGGREYRGVYNEQFF. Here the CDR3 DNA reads TGTGCCTGGAGTGGCGGTCGGGAGTACCGGGGAGTTTACAATGAGCAGTTCTTC.

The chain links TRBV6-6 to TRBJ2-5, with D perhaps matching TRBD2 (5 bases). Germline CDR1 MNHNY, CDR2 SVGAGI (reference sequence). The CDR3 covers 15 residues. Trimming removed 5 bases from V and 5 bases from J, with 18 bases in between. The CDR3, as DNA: TGTGCCAGCAGTAGCGTAGCGTTGGGCGGGGAGACCCAGTACTTC. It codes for CASSSVALGGETQYF.

The CDR3 is CASSFGQLAGRTSYEQYF. The CDR3, as DNA: TGCGCCAGCAGCTTCGGACAGCTAGCGGGGCGGACCTCCTACGAGCAGTACTTC. The chain employs TRBV5-1 and TRBJ2-7, with 9 bases that match TRBD2. The CDR3 covers 18 residues. V gave up 2 bases and J gave up 0 bases; unmatched junction bases: 12. The germline V gene has CDR1 SGHRS and CDR2 YFSETQ.

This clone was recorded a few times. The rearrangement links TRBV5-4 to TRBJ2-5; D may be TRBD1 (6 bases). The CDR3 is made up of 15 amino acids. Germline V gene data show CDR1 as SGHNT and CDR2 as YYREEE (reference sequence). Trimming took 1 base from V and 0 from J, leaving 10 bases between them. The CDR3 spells CASSLYQGNQETQYF. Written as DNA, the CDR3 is TGTGCCAGCAGCTTGTATCAGGGGAACCAAGAGACCCAGTACTTC.

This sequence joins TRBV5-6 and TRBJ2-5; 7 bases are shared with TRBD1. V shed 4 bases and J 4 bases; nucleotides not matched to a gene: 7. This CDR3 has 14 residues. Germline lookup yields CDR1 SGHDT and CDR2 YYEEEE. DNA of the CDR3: TGTGCCAGCAGCCTCCGGGACAGTAGAGAGACCCAGTACTTC. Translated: CASSLRDSRETQYF.

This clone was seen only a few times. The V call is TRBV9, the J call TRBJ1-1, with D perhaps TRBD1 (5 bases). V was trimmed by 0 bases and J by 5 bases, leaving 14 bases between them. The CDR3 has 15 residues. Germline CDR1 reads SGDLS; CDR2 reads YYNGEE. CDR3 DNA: TGTGCCAGCAGCGTAGACCCCAGGGAGGGGACTGAAGCTTTCTTT. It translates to CASSVDPREGTEAFF.

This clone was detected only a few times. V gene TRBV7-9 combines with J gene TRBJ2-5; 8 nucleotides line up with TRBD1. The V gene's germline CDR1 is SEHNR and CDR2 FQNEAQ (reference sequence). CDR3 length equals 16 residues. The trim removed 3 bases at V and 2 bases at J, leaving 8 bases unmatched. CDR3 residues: CASSFGTGVRQETQYF. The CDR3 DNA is TGTGCCAGCAGCTTCGGGACAGGAGTCCGACAAGAGACCCAGTACTTC.

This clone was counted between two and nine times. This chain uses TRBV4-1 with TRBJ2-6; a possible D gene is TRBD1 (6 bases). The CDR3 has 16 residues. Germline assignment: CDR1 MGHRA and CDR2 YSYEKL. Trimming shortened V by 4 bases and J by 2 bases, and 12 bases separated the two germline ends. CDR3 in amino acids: CASSRVGATGANVLTF. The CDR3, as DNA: TGCGCCAGCAGCCGAGTGGGGGCCACTGGGGCCAACGTCCTGACTTTC.

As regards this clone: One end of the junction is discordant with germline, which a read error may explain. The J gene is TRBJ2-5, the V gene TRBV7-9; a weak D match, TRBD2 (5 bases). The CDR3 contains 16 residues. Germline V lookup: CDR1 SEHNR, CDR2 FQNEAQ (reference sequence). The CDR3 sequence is CASSLGAGLNQETQYF. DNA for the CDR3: TGTGCCAGCAGCTTAGGGGCGGGCCTCAACCAGGAGACCCAGTACTTC.

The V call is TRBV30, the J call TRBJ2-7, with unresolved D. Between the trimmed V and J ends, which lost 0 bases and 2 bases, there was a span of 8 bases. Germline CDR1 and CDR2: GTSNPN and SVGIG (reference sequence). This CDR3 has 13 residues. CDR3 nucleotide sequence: TGTGCCTGGAGTGTAACGCGGCCCTACGAGCAGTACTTC. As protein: CAWSVTRPYEQYF.

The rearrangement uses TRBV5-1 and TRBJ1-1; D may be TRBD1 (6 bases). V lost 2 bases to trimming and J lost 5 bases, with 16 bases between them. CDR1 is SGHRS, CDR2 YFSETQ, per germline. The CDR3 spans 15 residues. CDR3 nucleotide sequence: TGCGCCAGCAGCTTCTGGCAGGGGCAGAGGACTGAAGCTTTCTTT. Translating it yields CASSFWQGQRTEAFF.

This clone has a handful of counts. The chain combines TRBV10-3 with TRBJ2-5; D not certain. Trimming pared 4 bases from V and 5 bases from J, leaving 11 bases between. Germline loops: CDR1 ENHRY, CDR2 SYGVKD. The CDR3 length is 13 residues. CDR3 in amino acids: CAISVWRSETQYF. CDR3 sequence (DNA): TGTGCCATCAGTGTGTGGCGGAGCGAGACCCAGTACTTC.